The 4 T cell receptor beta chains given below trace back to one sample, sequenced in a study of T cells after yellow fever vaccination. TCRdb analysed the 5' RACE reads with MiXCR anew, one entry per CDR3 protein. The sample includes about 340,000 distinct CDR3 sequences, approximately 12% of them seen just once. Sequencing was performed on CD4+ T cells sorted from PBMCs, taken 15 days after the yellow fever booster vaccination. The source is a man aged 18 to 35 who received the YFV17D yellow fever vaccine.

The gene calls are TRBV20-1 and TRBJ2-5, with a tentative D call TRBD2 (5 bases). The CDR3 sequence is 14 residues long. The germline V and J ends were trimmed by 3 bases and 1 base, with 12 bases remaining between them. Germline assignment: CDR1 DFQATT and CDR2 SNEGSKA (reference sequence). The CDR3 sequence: CSARVRGSQETQYF. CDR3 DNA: TGCAGTGCTAGGGTACGGGGTAGCCAAGAGACCCAGTACTTC.

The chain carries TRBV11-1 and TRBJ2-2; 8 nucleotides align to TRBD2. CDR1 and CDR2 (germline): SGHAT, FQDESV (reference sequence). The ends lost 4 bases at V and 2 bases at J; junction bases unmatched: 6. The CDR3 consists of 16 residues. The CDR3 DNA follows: TGTGCCAGCAGCTGGGCGGGGGGCCATAACACCGGGGAGCTGTTTTTT. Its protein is CASSWAGGHNTGELFF.

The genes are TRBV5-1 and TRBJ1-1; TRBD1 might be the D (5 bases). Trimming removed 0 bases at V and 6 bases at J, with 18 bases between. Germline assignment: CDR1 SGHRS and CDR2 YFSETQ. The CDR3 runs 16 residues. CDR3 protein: CASSLAGRADAAEAFF. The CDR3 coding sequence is TGCGCCAGCAGCTTGGCGGGCAGGGCGGATGCTGCTGAAGCTTTCTTT.

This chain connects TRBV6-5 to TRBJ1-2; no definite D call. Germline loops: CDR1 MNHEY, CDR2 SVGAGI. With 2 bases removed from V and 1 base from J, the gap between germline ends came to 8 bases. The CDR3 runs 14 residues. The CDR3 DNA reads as TGTGCCAGCAGTTACACAGCAGTTAACTATGGCTACACCTTC. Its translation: CASSYTAVNYGYTF.